This TCR beta chain was captured by sequencing in a study of blood T cell repertoires in COVID-19. Study context: T cells, B-cell-depleted T cells, or PBMCs provided the cDNA or gDNA that served as material.

TCRdb keeps only in-frame clones here, not all; method: immunoSEQ multiplex PCR. The top ten clones hold just under 2% of a sample with about 71,000 clones, approximately 90% of them seen once. This sequence originates from a man aged 25 to 45 with acute or convalescent COVID-19. Sequenced: peripheral blood.

Here the CDR3 reads CASSLGQNSNGYTF. CDR3 nucleotides: TGCGCCAGCAGCTTGGGGCAGAATTCCAATGGCTACACCTTC. This rearrangement joins TRBV5-1 to TRBJ1-2; D is undetermined. The V gene's germline CDR1 is SGHRS and CDR2 YFSETQ. Between the trimmed V and J ends, which lost 0 bases and 6 bases, there was a span of 12 bases. CDR3 length: 14 amino acids. The full variable domain, rest sourced from reference TRBV5-1 and TRBJ1-2, is KAGVTQTPRYLIKTRGQQVTLSCSPISGHRSVSWYQQTPGQGLQFLFEYFSETQRNKGNFPGRFSGRQFSNSRSEMNVSTLELGDSALYLCASSLGQNSNGYTFGSGTRLTVV.